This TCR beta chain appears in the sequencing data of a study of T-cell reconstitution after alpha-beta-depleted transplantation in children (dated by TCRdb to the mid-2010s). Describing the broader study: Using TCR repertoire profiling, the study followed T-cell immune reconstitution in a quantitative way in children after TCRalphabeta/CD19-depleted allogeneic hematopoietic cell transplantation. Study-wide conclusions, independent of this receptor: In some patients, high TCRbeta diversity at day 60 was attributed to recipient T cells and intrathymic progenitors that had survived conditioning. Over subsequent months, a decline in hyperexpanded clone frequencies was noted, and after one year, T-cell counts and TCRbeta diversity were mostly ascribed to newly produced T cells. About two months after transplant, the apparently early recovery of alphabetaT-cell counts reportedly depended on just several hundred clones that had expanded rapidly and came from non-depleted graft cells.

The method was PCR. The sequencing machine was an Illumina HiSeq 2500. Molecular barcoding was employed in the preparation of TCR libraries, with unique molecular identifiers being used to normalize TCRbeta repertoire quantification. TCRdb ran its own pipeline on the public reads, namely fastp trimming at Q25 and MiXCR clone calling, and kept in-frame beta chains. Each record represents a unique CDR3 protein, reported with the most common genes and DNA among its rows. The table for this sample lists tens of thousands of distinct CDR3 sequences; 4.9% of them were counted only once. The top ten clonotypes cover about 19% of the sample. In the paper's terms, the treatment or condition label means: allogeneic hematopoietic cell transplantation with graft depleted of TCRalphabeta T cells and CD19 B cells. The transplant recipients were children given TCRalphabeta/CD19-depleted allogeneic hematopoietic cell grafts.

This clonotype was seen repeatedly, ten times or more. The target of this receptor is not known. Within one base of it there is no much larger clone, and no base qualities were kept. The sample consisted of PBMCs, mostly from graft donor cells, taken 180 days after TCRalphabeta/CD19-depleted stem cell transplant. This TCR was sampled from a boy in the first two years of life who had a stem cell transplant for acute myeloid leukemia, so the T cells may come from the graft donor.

CDR3 protein: CASSLREKRHSYGYTF. The nucleotide sequence is TGTGCCAGCAGTTTACGGGAGAAGAGACACTCATATGGCTACACCTTC. The rearrangement joined TRBV27 to TRBJ1-2, with the D gene not clear enough to name. The CDR3, cysteine through phenylalanine, is 16 amino acids long. The CDR3 DNA has 48 bases and is translated from base 1. CDR1 and CDR2 (MNHEY, SMNVEV) derive from the germline V gene (reference sequence). V and J are truncated by 2 bases and 5 bases respectively, leaving an intervening sequence of 18 bases.